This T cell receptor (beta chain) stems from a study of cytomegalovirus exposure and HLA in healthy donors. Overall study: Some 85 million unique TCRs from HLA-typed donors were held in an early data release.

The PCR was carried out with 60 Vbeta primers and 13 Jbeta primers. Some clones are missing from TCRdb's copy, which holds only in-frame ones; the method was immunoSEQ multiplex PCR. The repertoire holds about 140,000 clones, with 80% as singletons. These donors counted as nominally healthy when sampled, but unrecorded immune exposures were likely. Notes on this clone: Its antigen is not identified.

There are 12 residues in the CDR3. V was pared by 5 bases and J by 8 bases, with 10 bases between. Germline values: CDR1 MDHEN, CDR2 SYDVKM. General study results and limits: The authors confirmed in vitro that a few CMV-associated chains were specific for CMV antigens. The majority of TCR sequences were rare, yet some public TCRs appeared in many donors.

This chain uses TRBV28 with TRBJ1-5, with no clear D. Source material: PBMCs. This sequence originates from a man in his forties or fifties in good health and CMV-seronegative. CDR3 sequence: CASSPAREPQHF. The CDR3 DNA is TGTGCCAGCAGTCCCGCACGGGAGCCCCAGCATTTT.